This T cell receptor beta chain comes out of a study of graft-versus-host responses after intestinal transplantation. About the research overall: Anti-thymocyte globulin served as induction for all recipients, who then took tacrolimus and steroids for approximately 3 years.

In regard to this clone: As yet, its antigen is unknown.

Clones were sequenced by immunoSEQ multiplex PCR, and TCRdb holds only the in-frame ones, with some missing. This table has around 78,000 clones, around 90% appearing once. The CDR3 is made up of 15 amino acids. The germline V gene encodes CDR1 MNHEY and CDR2 SMNVEV (reference sequence). The V and J ends lost 4 bases and 2 bases respectively, with 13 bases between them. The chain couples TRBV27 to TRBJ2-3; maybe TRBD2 (6 bases). The clonotype originates from a human donor who was the organ donor for an intestinal transplant. Specimen: unstimulated CD8+ T cells sorted from spleen or lymph node cells, collected before transplant. The CDR3 spells CASSSPGLNTDTQYF. The CDR3 DNA follows: TGTGCCAGCAGTTCCCCGGGACTGAACACAGATACGCAGTATTTT.